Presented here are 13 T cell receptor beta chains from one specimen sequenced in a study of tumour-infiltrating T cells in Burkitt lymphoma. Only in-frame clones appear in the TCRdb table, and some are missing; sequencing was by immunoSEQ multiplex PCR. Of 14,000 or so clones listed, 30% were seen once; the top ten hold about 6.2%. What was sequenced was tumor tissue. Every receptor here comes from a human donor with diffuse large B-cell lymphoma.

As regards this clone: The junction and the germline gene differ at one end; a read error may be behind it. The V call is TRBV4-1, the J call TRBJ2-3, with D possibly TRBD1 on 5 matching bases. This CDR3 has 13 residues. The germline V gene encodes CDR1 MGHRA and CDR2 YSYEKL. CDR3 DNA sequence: TGCGCCAGCAGCCACCAGGGCACAGATATGCAGTATTTT. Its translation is CASSHQGTDMQYF.

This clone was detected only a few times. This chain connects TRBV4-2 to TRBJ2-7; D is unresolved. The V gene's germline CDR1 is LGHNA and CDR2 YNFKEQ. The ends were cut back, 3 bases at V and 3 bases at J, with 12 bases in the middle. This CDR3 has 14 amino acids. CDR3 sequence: CASSHPSSNYEQYF. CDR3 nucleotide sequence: TGTGCCAGCAGCCACCCAAGTTCGAACTACGAGCAGTACTTC.

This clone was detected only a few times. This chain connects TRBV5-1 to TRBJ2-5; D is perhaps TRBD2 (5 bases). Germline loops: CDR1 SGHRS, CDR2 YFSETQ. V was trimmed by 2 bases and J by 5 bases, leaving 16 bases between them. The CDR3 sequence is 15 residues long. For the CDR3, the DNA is TGCGCCAGCAGCTTCCTCGGGGAACTTGGGGAGACCCAGTACTTC. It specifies CASSFLGELGETQYF.

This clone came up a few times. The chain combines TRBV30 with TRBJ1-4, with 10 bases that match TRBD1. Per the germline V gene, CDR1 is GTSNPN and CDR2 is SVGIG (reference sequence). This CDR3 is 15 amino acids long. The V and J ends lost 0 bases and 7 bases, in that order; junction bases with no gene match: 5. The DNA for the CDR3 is TGTGCCTGGAGTGTAAGGCGGACAGGGGGTGAAAAACTGTTTTTT. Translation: CAWSVRRTGGEKLFF. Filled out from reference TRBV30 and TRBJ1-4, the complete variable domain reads SQTIHQWPATLVQPVGSPLSLECTVEGTSNPNLYWYRQAAGRGLQLLFYSVGIGQISSEVPQNLSASRPQDRQFILSSKKLLLSDSGFYLCAWSVRRTGGEKLFFGSGTQLSVL.

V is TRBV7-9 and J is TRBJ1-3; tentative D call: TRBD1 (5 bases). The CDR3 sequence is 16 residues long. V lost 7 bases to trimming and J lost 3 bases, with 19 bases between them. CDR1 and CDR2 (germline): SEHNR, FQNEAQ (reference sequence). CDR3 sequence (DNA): TGTGCCAGCAACCCAGCGGGGACCGTCGGTGGAAACACCATATATTTT. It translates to CASNPAGTVGGNTIYF.

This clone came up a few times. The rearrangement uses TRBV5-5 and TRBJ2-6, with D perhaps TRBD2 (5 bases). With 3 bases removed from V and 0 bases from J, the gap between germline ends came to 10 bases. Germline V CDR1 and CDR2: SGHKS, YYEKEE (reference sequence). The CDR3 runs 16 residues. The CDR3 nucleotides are TGTGCCAGCAGCTCGATAGGAGGCTCTGGGGCCAACGTCCTGACTTTC. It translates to CASSSIGGSGANVLTF.

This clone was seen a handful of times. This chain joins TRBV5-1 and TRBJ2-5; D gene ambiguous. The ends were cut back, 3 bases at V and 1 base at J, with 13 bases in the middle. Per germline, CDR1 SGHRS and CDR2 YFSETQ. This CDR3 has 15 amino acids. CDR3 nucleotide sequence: TGCGCCAGCAGCTCCTTGACGAGTACCCAAGAGACCCAGTACTTC. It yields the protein CASSSLTSTQETQYF.

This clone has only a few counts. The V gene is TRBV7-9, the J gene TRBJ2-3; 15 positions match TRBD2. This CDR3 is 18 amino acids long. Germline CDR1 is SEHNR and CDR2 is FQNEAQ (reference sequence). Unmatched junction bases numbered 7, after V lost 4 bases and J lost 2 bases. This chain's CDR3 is CASSWGTSGRLNTDTQYF. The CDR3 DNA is TGTGCCAGCAGCTGGGGGACTAGCGGGAGGCTTAACACAGATACGCAGTATTTT.

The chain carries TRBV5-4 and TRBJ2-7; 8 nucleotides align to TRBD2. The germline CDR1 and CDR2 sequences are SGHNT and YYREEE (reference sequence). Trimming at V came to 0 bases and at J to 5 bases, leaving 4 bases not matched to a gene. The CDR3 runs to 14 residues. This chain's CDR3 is CASSLEAGADEQYF. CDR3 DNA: TGTGCCAGCAGCTTGGAAGCGGGAGCCGACGAGCAGTACTTC. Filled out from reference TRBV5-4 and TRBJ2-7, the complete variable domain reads ETGVTQSPTHLIKTRGQQVTLRCSSQSGHNTVSWYQQALGQGPQFIFQYYREEENGRGNFPPRFSGLQFPNYSSELNVNALELDDSALYLCASSLEAGADEQYFGPGTRLTVT.

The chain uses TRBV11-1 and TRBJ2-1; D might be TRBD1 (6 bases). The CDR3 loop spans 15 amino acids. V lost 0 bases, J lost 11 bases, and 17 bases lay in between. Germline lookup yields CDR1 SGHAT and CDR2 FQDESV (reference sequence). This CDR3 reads CASSLAGGDGAKQFF. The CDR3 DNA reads TGTGCCAGCAGCTTAGCAGGGGGTGATGGGGCAAAGCAGTTCTTC. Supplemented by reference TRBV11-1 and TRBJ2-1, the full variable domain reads EAEVAQSPRYKITEKSQAVAFWCDPISGHATLYWYRQILGQGPELLVQFQDESVVDDSQLPKDRFSAERLKGVDSTLKIQPAELGDSAMYLCASSLAGGDGAKQFFGPGTRLTVL.

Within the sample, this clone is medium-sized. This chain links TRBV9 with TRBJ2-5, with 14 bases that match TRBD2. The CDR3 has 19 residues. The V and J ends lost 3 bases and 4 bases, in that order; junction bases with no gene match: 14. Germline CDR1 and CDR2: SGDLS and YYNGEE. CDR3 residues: CASSDQPGLAGEGGETQYF. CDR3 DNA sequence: TGTGCCAGCAGCGATCAACCGGGACTAGCGGGAGAGGGGGGAGAGACCCAGTACTTC.

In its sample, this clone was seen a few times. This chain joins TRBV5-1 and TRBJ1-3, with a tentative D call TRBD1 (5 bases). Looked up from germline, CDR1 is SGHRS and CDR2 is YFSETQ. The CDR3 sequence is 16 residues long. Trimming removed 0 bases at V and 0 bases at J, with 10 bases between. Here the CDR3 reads CASSLGQGSSGNTIYF. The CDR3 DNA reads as TGCGCCAGCAGCTTGGGGCAGGGAAGCTCTGGAAACACCATATATTTT.

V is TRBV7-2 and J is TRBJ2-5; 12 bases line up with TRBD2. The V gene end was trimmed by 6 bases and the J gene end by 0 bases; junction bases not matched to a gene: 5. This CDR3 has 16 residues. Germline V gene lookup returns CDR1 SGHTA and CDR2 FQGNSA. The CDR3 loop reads CASRWTSGKYQETQYF. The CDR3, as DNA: TGTGCCAGCAGGTGGACTAGCGGGAAGTACCAAGAGACCCAGTACTTC. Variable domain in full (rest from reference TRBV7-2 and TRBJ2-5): GAGVSQSPSNKVTEKGKDVELRCDPISGHTALYWYRQSLGQGLEFLIYFQGNSAPDKSGLPSDRFSAERTGGSVSTLTIQRTQQEDSAVYLCASRWTSGKYQETQYFGPGTRLLVL.